Reported below is one T cell receptor beta chain. This clone was detected only a few times. The clone's antigen remains unknown. No much larger clone is present one base from it, and per-base qualities are unavailable. The time point label, as the study defines it: before anti-PD-1 therapy. For bulk TCRbeta sequencing, genomic DNA was extracted from tumor biopsies or peripheral blood, and input amounts ranged from about 550 ng to 6,004 ng. Histologically proven advanced or metastatic basal or squamous cell carcinoma was present in all patients, all of whom were poor candidates for surgical resection. Of the 11 patients making up the basal cell carcinoma cohort, seven or eight underwent bulk tumor TCR sequencing. Deep TCRbeta sequencing was performed with the immunoSEQ platform. On the study's bioinformatics: For further analysis, only productive rearrangements were exported from the immunoSEQ Analyzer. T cell phenotypes were assigned to bulk TCRbeta clonotypes by matching the clonotypes to single-cell RNA+TCR-seq clones that had the same TCRbeta sequence. Clone enrichment in tumor was computed as tumor frequency divided by PBMC frequency from bulk TCR sequencing. GLIPH was used to group TCRs into specificity groups, clusters of distinct TCRs likely recognizing common antigens via shared CDR3 motifs. TCRdb retrieved this table from immuneACCESS and kept in-frame rearrangements only. Not all clones are present; in checked studies, unresolved V genes account for under half, and no reason is known for the remainder. V and J calls plus clone size are reproduced from that table; the DNA served to infer D and trimming. The sample table lists around 46,000 clones, 75% to 80% of them with a count of one. 16% of the sample lies in the top ten.

CDR1 and CDR2, per the germline V gene, are MDHEN and SYDVKM. Trimming takes 7 bases from V and 8 bases from J, and the germline ends sit 11 bases apart. The CDR3 numbers 11 residues from cysteine through phenylalanine. Only CDR3 DNA remains: 33 bases, in frame from the first base. The sample originates from a study of T cells in tumors after PD-1 blockade (dated by TCRdb to about 2019). General notes on the study: Exclusion criteria were prior checkpoint blockade, use of systemic immunosuppressants, or recent radiotherapy or other anti-cancer therapy within 4 weeks. Patients received pembrolizumab 200 mg every 3 weeks or cemiplimab 350 mg every 2 weeks. While on anti-PD-1 treatment, some of the patients also continued taking daily vismodegib 150 mg. Peripheral blood samples averaged about 110,000 TCR templates (range roughly 21,000-280,000) and 35,000 to 40,000 unique clonotypes. The study performed paired single-cell RNA and TCR sequencing on site-matched tumors from BCC or SCC patients before and after anti-PD-1 therapy. To compare clonotypes in blood versus tumor, bulk TCR sequencing was run on around ten peripheral blood samples drawn from four to six patients. RECIST version 1.1 was the standard used to evaluate clinical response. On the study overall, not on this receptor specifically: Roughly 41% of the TCR clonotypes from tumors also showed up in blood, and some novel exhausted tumor clones were present in pre-treatment blood, which suggests peripheral recruitment. Where the novel T cell clones came from was not determined, and possible sources could include lymphoid organs or rare unexpanded clones inside the tumor or in the tumor periphery.

Here the chain combines TRBV28 and TRBJ1-2; the D gene cannot be named for sure. The sequence came from a human donor with basal cell carcinoma. The sequences come from PBMCs, collected before anti-PD-1 treatment. Here is the DNA: TGTGCCAGCAAACCAGTAGGGGGCTACACCTTC. This sequence encodes CASKPVGGYTF.